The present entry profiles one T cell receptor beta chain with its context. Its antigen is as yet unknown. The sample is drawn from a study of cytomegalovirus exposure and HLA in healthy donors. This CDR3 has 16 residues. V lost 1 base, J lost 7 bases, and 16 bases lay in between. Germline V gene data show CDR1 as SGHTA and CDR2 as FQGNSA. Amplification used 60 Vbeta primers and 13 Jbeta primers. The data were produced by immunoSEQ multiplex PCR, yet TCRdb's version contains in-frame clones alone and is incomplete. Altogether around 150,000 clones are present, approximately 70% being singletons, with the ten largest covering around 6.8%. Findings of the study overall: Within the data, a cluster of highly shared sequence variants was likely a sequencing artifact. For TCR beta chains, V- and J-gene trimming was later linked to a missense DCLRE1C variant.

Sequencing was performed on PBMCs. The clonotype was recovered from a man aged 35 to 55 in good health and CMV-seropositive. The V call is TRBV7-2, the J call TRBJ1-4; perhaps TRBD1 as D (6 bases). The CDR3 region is CASSLGRGIGGEKLFF. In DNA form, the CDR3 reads TGTGCCAGCAGCTTAGGAAGGGGGATAGGAGGTGAAAAACTGTTTTTT.